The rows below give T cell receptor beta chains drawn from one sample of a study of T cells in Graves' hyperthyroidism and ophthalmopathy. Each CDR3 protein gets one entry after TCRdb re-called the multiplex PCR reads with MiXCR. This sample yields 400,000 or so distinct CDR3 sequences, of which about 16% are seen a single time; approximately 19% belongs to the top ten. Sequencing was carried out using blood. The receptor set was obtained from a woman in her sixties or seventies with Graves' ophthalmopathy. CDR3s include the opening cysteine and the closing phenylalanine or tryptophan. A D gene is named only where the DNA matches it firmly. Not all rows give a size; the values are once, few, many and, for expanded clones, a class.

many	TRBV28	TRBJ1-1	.	TGTGCCAGCAGCCTGCGCGGGGGGGGCACTGAAGCTTTCTTT	CASSLRGGGTEAFF
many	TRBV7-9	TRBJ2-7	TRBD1	TGTGCCAGCAGCAAGGGGACAGACTCCTACGAGCAGTACTTC	CASSKGTDSYEQYF
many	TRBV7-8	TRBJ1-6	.	TGTGCCAGCAGCTTAGCACCCCCAAATTCACCCCTCCACTTT	CASSLAPPNSPLHF
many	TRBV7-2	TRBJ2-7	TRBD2	TGTGCCAGCAGCTTTTTTGCGGGAGAGGCTTACGAGCAGTACTTC	CASSFFAGEAYEQYF
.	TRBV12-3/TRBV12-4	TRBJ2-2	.	TGTGCCAGCAGTTTAGGTAGAGAGGGAACCGGGGAGCTGTTTTTT	CASSLGREGTGELFF
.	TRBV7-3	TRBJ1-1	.	TGTGCCAGCAGCTTATCAGGGGCTGCCTTAGCTGAAGCTTTCTTT	CASSLSGAALAEAFF
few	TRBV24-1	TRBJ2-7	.	TGTGCCACCAGTGATAACAGGGACACCCCCTACGAGCAGTACTTC	CATSDNRDTPYEQYF
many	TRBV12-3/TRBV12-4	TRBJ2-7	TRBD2	TGTGCCAGCAGGACTAGCGGGAGCTCCTACGAGCAGTACTTC	CASRTSGSSYEQYF
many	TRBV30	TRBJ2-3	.	TGTGCCTGGAGTGTTCCAGCGGGCCCCACAGATACGCAGTATTTT	CAWSVPAGPTDTQYF
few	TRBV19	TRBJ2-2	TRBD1	TGTGCCAGTAGATGGACAGGGGGCCAGAACACCGGGGAGCTGTTTTTT	CASRWTGGQNTGELFF
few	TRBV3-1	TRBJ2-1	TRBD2	TGTGCCAGCAGCCAAGAAGGACTAGCGGGCTGCAATGAGCAGTTCTTC	CASSQEGLAGCNEQFF
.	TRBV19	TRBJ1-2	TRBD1	TGTGCCAGTAGTTGGGACAGGGGGAGAGGTGGCTACACCTTC	CASSWDRGRGGYTF
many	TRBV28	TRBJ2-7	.	TGTGCCAGCAATAATCGATACGAGCAGTACTTC	CASNNRYEQYF
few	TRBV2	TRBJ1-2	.	TGTGCCAGCAGTGCCCCGTTGGGCTACACCTTC	CASSAPLGYTF
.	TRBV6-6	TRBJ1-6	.	TGTGCCAGCAGTTACTCGACATTAAGCAATTCACCCCTCCACTTT	CASSYSTLSNSPLHF
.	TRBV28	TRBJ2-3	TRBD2	TGTGCCAGCAGTTTATTCGCTAGCGGGAGATGGACAGATACGCAGTATTTT	CASSLFASGRWTDTQYF
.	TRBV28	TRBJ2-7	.	TGTGCCAGCAGTTTATTGGGGTACGAGCGGTACTTC	CASSLLGYERYF
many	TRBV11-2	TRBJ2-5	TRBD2	TGTGCCAGCAGCTCCCGGCGGGAGGGAGAGACCCAGTACTTC	CASSSRREGETQYF
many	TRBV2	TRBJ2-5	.	TGTGCCAGCAGTAAAGGACTCGGAGAAGAGACCCAGTACTTC	CASSKGLGEETQYF
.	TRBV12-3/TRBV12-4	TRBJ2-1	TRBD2	TGTGCCAGCAGCCGCCCCGTAGCGGGAGGGCCCAATGAGCAGTTCTTC	CASSRPVAGGPNEQFF
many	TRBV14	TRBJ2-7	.	TGTGCCAGCAGCCACCAGGTCTCCACCCAGCAGTACTTC	CASSHQVSTQQYF
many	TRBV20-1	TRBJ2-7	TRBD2	TGCAGTGCTAGAGATCCTTCTAGCGGGAACTACGAGCAGTACTTC	CSARDPSSGNYEQYF
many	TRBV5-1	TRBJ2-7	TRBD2	TGCGCCAGCAGCTTGGAGTTAGCGGGGCCCTACGAGCAGTACTTC	CASSLELAGPYEQYF
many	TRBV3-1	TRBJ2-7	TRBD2	TGTGCCAGCAGCCAAGCCCAACTAGCGGGAGGTGGCGAGCAGTACTTC	CASSQAQLAGGGEQYF
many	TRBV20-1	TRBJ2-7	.	TGCAGTGCCCCCGGGACGACAGACGAGCAGTACTTC	CSAPGTTDEQYF
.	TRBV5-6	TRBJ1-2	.	TGTGCCAGCAGCTTGGGGTACGGCTCCATCTACACCTTC	CASSLGYGSIYTF
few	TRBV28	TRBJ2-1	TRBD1	TGTGCCAGCACGAGACAGGGGGCAAAGAATGAGCAGTTCTTC	CASTRQGAKNEQFF
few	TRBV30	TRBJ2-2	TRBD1	TGTGCCTGGAGAAACACCGGACAGGGCCAAGTCACCGGGGAGCTGTTTTTT	CAWRNTGQGQVTGELFF
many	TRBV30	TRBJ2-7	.	TGTGCCTGGCGTCCCGGGACACAAAGCTCCTACGAGCAGTACTTC	CAWRPGTQSSYEQYF
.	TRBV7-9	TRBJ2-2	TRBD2	TGTGCCAGCAGCCCCCCACCTAGCGGGAACACCGGGGAGCTGTTTTTT	CASSPPPSGNTGELFF
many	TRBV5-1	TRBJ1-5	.	TGCGCCAGCAGCAACAAAGTGGGTCAGCCCCAGCATTTT	CASSNKVGQPQHF
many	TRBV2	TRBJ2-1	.	TGTGCCAGCAGTGTGGAGGCAGACGGTGAGCAGTTCTTC	CASSVEADGEQFF
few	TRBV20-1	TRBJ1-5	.	TGCAGTGCGTCAGGGGGCAATCAGCCCCAGCATTTT	CSASGGNQPQHF
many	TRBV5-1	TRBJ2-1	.	TGCGCCAGCAGCTTGGAATCAGGGGTGGGTGAGCAGTTCTTC	CASSLESGVGEQFF
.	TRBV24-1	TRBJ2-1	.	TGTGCCACCAGTAAGGACAGTGGGGGGGGGACCATCTACAATGAGCAGTTCTTC	CATSKDSGGGTIYNEQFF
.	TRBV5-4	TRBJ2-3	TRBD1	TGTGCCAGCAGCGCGGACAGGGGGCTGACAGATACGCAGTATTTT	CASSADRGLTDTQYF
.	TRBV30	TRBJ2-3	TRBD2	TGTGCCTGGGGCGGGGGTCGGGGCACAGATACGCAGTATTTT	CAWGGGRGTDTQYF
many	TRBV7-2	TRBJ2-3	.	TGTGCCAGCAGCACAAGGAGGGGGATCAGCACAGATACGCAGTATTTT	CASSTRRGISTDTQYF
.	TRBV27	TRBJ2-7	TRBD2	TGTGCCAGCAGTCTGGGCGGGAGTGTATTAGACGAGCAGTACTTC	CASSLGGSVLDEQYF
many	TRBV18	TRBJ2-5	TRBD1	TGTGCCAGCTCACGGGGACAGGGCGGCGAGACCCAGTACTTC	CASSRGQGGETQYF
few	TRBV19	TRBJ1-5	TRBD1	TGTGCCAGTAGTACCACTCGACAGGGGATTAATAGCAATCAGCCCCAGCATTTT	CASSTTRQGINSNQPQHF
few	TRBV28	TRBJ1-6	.	TGTGCCAGCAGTTTATCCGATTCACCCCTCCACTTT	CASSLSDSPLHF
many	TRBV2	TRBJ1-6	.	TGTGCCAGCAGGCCAGACACAAGCTCCTATAATTCACCCCTCCACTTT	CASRPDTSSYNSPLHF
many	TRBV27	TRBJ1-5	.	TGTGCCAGCAGTTTAGCAGGGGTGGGTCAGCCCCAGCATTTT	CASSLAGVGQPQHF
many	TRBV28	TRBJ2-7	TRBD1	TGTGCCAGCAGTTTAAAGACCGGGACAGGATTCTACGAGCAGTACTTC	CASSLKTGTGFYEQYF
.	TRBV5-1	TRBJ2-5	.	TGCGCCAGCAGCCCCTTAGGGGCGGAGATCCAGCAAGAGACCCAGTACTTC	CASSPLGAEIQQETQYF
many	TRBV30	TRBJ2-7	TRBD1	TGTGCCTGGAGTACTAGGGGGGGACAGGGGGCGTACGAGCAGTACTTC	CAWSTRGGQGAYEQYF
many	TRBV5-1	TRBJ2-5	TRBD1	TGCGCCAGCAGCGGGACAGGGTACGAGACCCAGTACTTC	CASSGTGYETQYF
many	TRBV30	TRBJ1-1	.	TGTGCCGGGTTCCGGGGACTCTTGAACACTGAAGCTTTCTTT	CAGFRGLLNTEAFF
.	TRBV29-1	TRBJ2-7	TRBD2	TGCAGCGCGGCCGGGACTAGCCTCAGGGAGCAGTACTTC	CSAAGTSLREQYF
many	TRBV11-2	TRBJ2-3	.	TGTGCCAGCTCCCCTCAATCCGGGTTGGGCACAGATACGCAGTATTTT	CASSPQSGLGTDTQYF